This T cell receptor (beta chain) is drawn from a study of cytomegalovirus exposure and HLA in healthy donors. This clone has a handful of counts. Its antigen remains unidentified. General study points: Earlier results showed most TCR beta V segments being productive about 87% or about 30% of the time.

PCR amplification relied on 60 Vbeta primers (plus 13 Jbeta primers). The table came from immunoSEQ multiplex PCR; TCRdb's copy has only in-frame clones and leaves some out. The sample has a few hundred thousand clones, about 75% seen once. Sequencing input: PBMCs. This sequence was found in a man aged 18 to 29 in good health and CMV-seronegative.

CDR3 in amino acids: CASSIRPGDDEQYF. The CDR3 nucleotides read TGTGCCAGTAGTATCAGACCAGGGGACGACGAGCAGTACTTC. The V gene is TRBV19, the J gene TRBJ2-5; a possible D gene is TRBD1 (6 bases). The J call could be wrong; TRBJ2-7 is a better fit for the DNA end. Germline V gives CDR1 LNHDA, CDR2 SQIVND (reference sequence). This CDR3 region has 14 residues.